A selection of T cell receptor beta chains follows, all from one sample in a study of blood T cell repertoires in COVID-19. TCRdb's table, derived via immunoSEQ multiplex PCR, lists solely in-frame clones and lacks some. The table includes tens of thousands of clones, 80% detected once. Sequencing input: peripheral blood. The receptor set was obtained from a woman older than 75 with acute or convalescent COVID-19. Both conserved end residues are part of each CDR3. The D gene is left open where the match is weak. Size tells how often a clone was seen (once, few, many) or the class of an expanded clone, and some rows leave it out.

size	D	V	J	DNA	CDR3
.	TRBD1	TRBV30	TRBJ1-4	TGTGCCTGGAGTGTACTGACAGGGATCGAAAAACTGTTTTTT	CAWSVLTGIEKLFF
few	.	TRBV6-5	TRBJ2-7	TGTGCCAGCGCGAAAGAGAGCTCCTACGAGCAGTACTTC	CASAKESSYEQYF
.	TRBD2	TRBV5-4	TRBJ2-1	TGTGCCAGCAGTTCTGGACTAGCGCCTAGCTCCTACAATGAGCAGTTCTTC	CASSSGLAPSSYNEQFF
.	TRBD2	TRBV5-1	TRBJ2-3	TGCGCCAGCAGCTTGTGGGCTAGCGGGGAGACAGATACGCAGTATTTT	CASSLWASGETDTQYF
.	.	TRBV5-1	TRBJ1-1	TGCGCCAGCAGCTTGGATACAGGTACCACTGAAGCTTTCTTT	CASSLDTGTTEAFF
.	.	TRBV5-1	TRBJ2-3	TGCGCCAGCAGTTCCAAAGCCCTGGCAGATACGCAGTATTTT	CASSSKALADTQYF
.	TRBD2	TRBV30	TRBJ2-3	TGTGCCTGGAGTCCAGGGGCTAGCGGGGGAGTCAGAGATACGCAGTATTTT	CAWSPGASGGVRDTQYF
.	TRBD1	TRBV5-1	TRBJ1-6	TGCGCCAGCAGCTCCGACCAGGGGGTGGATTCACCCCTCCACTTT	CASSSDQGVDSPLHF
.	TRBD1	TRBV14	TRBJ1-2	TGTGCCAGCAGCCCGGACAGGGATGATGGCTACACCTTC	CASSPDRDDGYTF
many	.	TRBV3-1/TRBV3-2	TRBJ1-6	TGTGCCACATCATTGGGAGGGGCGGATTCACCCCTCCACTTT	CATSLGGADSPLHF
.	.	TRBV5-6	TRBJ1-5	TGTGCCAGCAGCTTGGTAGGGCAGGGATCTCAGCCCCAGCATTTT	CASSLVGQGSQPQHF
.	TRBD1	TRBV3-1/TRBV3-2	TRBJ1-1	TGTGCCAGCAGCCACCTCATCGGGACAGCGAACACTGAAGCTTTCTTT	CASSHLIGTANTEAFF
.	.	TRBV9	TRBJ2-2	TGTGCCAGCAGCGCCCCTCCAAGAGGGGGGGCCCTTATGAACACCGGGGAGCTGTTTTTT	CASSAPPRGGALMNTGELFF
.	TRBD1	TRBV9	TRBJ2-2	TGTGCCAGCAGCGTTGAGGACAGGGGGATAACCGGGGAGCTGTTTTTT	CASSVEDRGITGELFF
.	TRBD1	TRBV19	TRBJ2-2	TGTGCCAGTATCCGGGACAGTCGGAGCGGGGAGCTGTTTTTT	CASIRDSRSGELFF
few	.	TRBV6-1	TRBJ1-3	TGTGCCAGCAGTGAAGATCCGGGCACCATATATTTT	CASSEDPGTIYF
.	.	TRBV5-8	TRBJ1-6	TGTGCCAGCAGCTCGCCTAGCAGTTTCTCACCCCTCCACTTT	CASSSPSSFSPLHF
.	.	TRBV12-3/TRBV12-4	TRBJ1-1	TGTGCCAGCAGGCGGAACTCGAACACTGAAGCTTTCTTT	CASRRNSNTEAFF
.	.	TRBV29-1	TRBJ1-4	TGCAGCGTTGCTCCGGTTCGGGATGAAAAACTGTTTTTT	CSVAPVRDEKLFF
.	.	TRBV19	TRBJ1-4	TGTGCCAGTAGTATCACAGGGTATGAAAAACTGTTTTTT	CASSITGYEKLFF
.	TRBD1	TRBV13	TRBJ1-2	TGTGCCAGCAGTGACAGGGGCTATGGCTACACCTTC	CASSDRGYGYTF
.	.	TRBV15	TRBJ1-3	TGTGCCACCAGTCCCGGGATCAGCTCTGGAAACACCATATATTTT	CATSPGISSGNTIYF
.	.	TRBV2	TRBJ1-1	TGTGCCAGCAGTGTAGGGGCACTGAACACTGAAGCTTTCTTT	CASSVGALNTEAFF
few	.	TRBV6-2/TRBV6-3	TRBJ2-7	TGTGCCAGCAGTTCTCCCTACAGGTTCTACGAGCAGTACTTC	CASSSPYRFYEQYF
.	TRBD1	TRBV18	TRBJ1-6	TGTGCCAGCTCACCACCGGGACAGGGGAATTCACCCCTCCACTTT	CASSPPGQGNSPLHF
.	.	TRBV5-1	TRBJ1-2	TGCGCCAGCAGCTTGAGTGGTGGAGAGGGCCACTATGGCTACACCTTC	CASSLSGGEGHYGYTF
.	.	TRBV15	TRBJ1-3	TGTGCCACCAGCAGGTCACAGGCCCTCTCTGGAAACACCATATATTTT	CATSRSQALSGNTIYF
once	TRBD1	TRBV19	TRBJ1-2	TGTGCCAGTAGTGATAGACAGGGCAGGAATGGCTACACCTTC	CASSDRQGRNGYTF
.	TRBD2	TRBV14	TRBJ2-2	TGTGCCAGCAGCCAAGTACTAGCGGGAGGTTCATACGGCACCGGGGAGCTGTTTTTT	CASSQVLAGGSYGTGELFF
.	TRBD1	TRBV6-5	TRBJ1-2	TGTGCCAGCAGGAGGACAGGGGAAAACTATGGCTACACCTTC	CASRRTGENYGYTF
.	.	TRBV7-8	TRBJ1-1	TGTGCCAGCAGCCTTCACCCCACGACAGGGAACACTGAAGCTTTCTTT	CASSLHPTTGNTEAFF
.	TRBD1	TRBV19	TRBJ1-5	TGTGCCAGTAGTATACCCCGGACAGGGCGGGATCAGCCCCAGCATTTT	CASSIPRTGRDQPQHF
once	.	TRBV5-1	TRBJ1-1	TGCGCCAGCAGCTTGGGGGCAGGGACTGAAGCTTTCTTT	CASSLGAGTEAFF
once	.	TRBV18	TRBJ2-7	TGTGCCAGCTCACCGGCCCAGAACCCACACGAGCAGTACTTC	CASSPAQNPHEQYF
.	TRBD2	TRBV5-1	TRBJ2-7	TGCGCCAGCAGCCCAGATAGCGGGAGCTCCTACGAGCAGTACTTC	CASSPDSGSSYEQYF
.	.	TRBV19	TRBJ1-2	TGTGCCAGTAGTATCAAGTGGGGGGGCCAAGCCTATGGCTACACCTTC	CASSIKWGGQAYGYTF
once	TRBD1	TRBV5-1	TRBJ2-7	TGCGCCAGCAGCCAGAGTTGGGACAGAAGCTCCTACGAGCAGTACTTC	CASSQSWDRSSYEQYF
.	TRBD1	TRBV6-5	TRBJ1-4	TGTGCCAGCACCCAAGGGGGCTTCTGGGGTGAAAAACTGTTTTTT	CASTQGGFWGEKLFF
.	.	TRBV24-1	TRBJ2-4	TGTGCCACCAGCGATGCTACGGACATTCAGTACTTC	CATSDATDIQYF
.	.	TRBV5-4	TRBJ2-7	TGTGCCAGCAGCTCCTCCGGGACTTCCTACGAGCAGTACTTC	CASSSSGTSYEQYF
.	.	TRBV5-1	TRBJ2-1	TGCGCCAGCAGCCCAGGGCAGGGCACCTACAATGAGCAGTTCTTC	CASSPGQGTYNEQFF
once	.	TRBV3-1/TRBV3-2	TRBJ2-7	TGTGCCAGCAGCCAAGACAGGTTCTCCTACGAGCAGTACTTC	CASSQDRFSYEQYF
.	TRBD2	TRBV5-4	TRBJ2-3	TGTGCCAGCAGCTTTAAGCAAGGTAGCGGGGGTCCGGATACGCAGTATTTT	CASSFKQGSGGPDTQYF
.	.	TRBV11-1	TRBJ1-2	TGTGCCAGCAGCTTATCTCTAGGAGTTCCTGGCTACACCTTC	CASSLSLGVPGYTF
.	TRBD2	TRBV4-3	TRBJ2-1	TGCGCCAGCAGCCAAGGGCGGGCGCTAGCGGGGAACAATGAGCAGTTCTTC	CASSQGRALAGNNEQFF
.	.	TRBV5-1	TRBJ2-1	TGCGCCAGCAGCTTGGGGGTAGGGGTGGATGAGCAGTTCTTC	CASSLGVGVDEQFF
.	TRBD2	TRBV5-4	TRBJ2-2	TGTGCCAGCAGCTCAAGGACTAGCGGTTCCACCGGGGAGCTGTTTTTT	CASSSRTSGSTGELFF
.	TRBD1	TRBV24-1	TRBJ1-4	TGTGCCATCGGAGACAGGGACAAACTGTTTTTT	CAIGDRDKLFF
.	TRBD1	TRBV9	TRBJ1-1	TGTGCCAGCAGCGTGGCGGGACAGGGCTCTGAAGCTTTCTTT	CASSVAGQGSEAFF
few	.	TRBV4-3	TRBJ2-5	TGCGCCAGCAGCCAAGATACCAGTAAAGAGACCCAGTACTTC	CASSQDTSKETQYF
.	TRBD2	TRBV4-3	TRBJ2-5	TGCGCCAGCAGCCCGGGACTAGCGGGCAGTGAGACCCAGTACTTC	CASSPGLAGSETQYF
.	.	TRBV7-2	TRBJ2-2	TGTGCCAGCAGCTTATCAGGGTCTACGGGGGAGCTGTTTTTT	CASSLSGSTGELFF
.	TRBD2	TRBV19	TRBJ2-1	TGTGCCAGTAGTGGCCCGGGACTAGCGGGGGGCTACAATGAGCAGTTCTTC	CASSGPGLAGGYNEQFF
.	TRBD1	TRBV7-8	TRBJ1-1	TGTGCCAGCAGCGCAGGGGGCGGGTGGAACACTGAAGCTTTCTTT	CASSAGGGWNTEAFF
.	TRBD1	TRBV5-1	TRBJ2-1	TGCGCCAGCAGCTTGGGGACAGGGGGGAATGAGCAGTTCTTC	CASSLGTGGNEQFF